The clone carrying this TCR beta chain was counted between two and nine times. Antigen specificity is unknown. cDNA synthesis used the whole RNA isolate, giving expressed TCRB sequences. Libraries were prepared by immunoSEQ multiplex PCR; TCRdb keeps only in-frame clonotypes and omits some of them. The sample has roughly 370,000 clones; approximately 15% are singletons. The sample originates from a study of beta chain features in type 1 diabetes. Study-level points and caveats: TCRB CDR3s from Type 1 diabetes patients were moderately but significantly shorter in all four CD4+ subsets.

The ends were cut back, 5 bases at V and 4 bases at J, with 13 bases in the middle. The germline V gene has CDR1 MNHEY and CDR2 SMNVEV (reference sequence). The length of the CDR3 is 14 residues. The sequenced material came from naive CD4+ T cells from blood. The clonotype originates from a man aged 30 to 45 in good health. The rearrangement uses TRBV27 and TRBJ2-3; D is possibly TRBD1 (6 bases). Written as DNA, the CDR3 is TGTGCCAGCAGTCTTTACAGGGATGCAGATACGCAGTATTTT. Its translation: CASSLYRDADTQYF.